The 16 T cell receptor beta chains presented below share a single source sample, sequenced in a study of T cells in Graves' hyperthyroidism and ophthalmopathy. Amplification targeted TCR beta CDR3 regions from RNA transcripts. During a first-round RT-PCR of the TCR CDR3, the HTBI primer set was used. TCRdb processed the multiplex PCR reads anew with MiXCR; each CDR3 protein has one entry. Of 450,000 to 650,000 distinct CDR3 sequences in the sample, roughly a sixth were seen once. The specimen was blood. The receptors derive from a woman in her late teens or twenties with Graves' ophthalmopathy.

The chain is built from TRBV29-1 and TRBJ1-1, with D hard to call. The CDR3 totals 11 residues. Germline CDR1 is SQVTM and CDR2 is ANQGSEA. The germline V and J ends were trimmed by 3 bases and 7 bases, with 9 bases remaining between them. Here the CDR3 DNA reads TGCAGCGTTGACGTTGGTAGTGAAGCTTTCTTT. This gives the protein CSVDVGSEAFF.

This clonotype appeared a few times. V and J are TRBV10-3 and TRBJ2-5; a possible D gene is TRBD2 (5 bases). The CDR3 spans 15 residues. V lost 7 bases to trimming and J lost 2 bases, with 17 bases between them. The germline V gene has CDR1 ENHRY and CDR2 SYGVKD. For the CDR3, the DNA is TGTGCCATCAAGCGGAGTTATGATGGGCAAGAGACCCAGTACTTC. Translated, it gives CAIKRSYDGQETQYF.

The rearrangement links TRBV11-2 to TRBJ2-2; D perhaps matches TRBD2 (6 bases). The CDR3 totals 17 residues. From germline, CDR1 is SGHAT and CDR2 FQNNGV. Trimming stripped 0 bases from V and 0 bases from J, with 11 bases between. This CDR3 is CASSLDRWRANTGELFF. The CDR3, as DNA: TGTGCCAGCAGCTTAGATCGATGGAGGGCGAACACCGGGGAGCTGTTTTTT.

This clonotype was seen a few times. The CDR3 is CATSDGFNTGELFF. The CDR3 region has the DNA TGTGCCACCAGTGATGGCTTTAACACCGGGGAGCTGTTTTTT. The chain uses TRBV24-1 and TRBJ2-2, with D unresolved. The germline V gene has CDR1 KGHDR and CDR2 SFDVKD. Trimming removed 3 bases from V and 2 bases from J, with 6 bases in between. The CDR3 is 14 residues long.

DNA for the CDR3: TGTGCCAGCAGTTCAGGACAGGAGGCTTATGGCTACACCTTC. Amino acid sequence: CASSSGQEAYGYTF. The chain employs TRBV28 and TRBJ1-2; TRBD1 aligns across 7 bases. V lost 4 bases, J lost 5 bases, and 7 bases stayed unmatched. This CDR3 region has 14 residues. Germline values: CDR1 MDHEN, CDR2 SYDVKM.

This clonotype was seen repeatedly, ten times or more. V is TRBV29-1 and J is TRBJ1-1, with D possibly TRBD1 on 5 matching bases. This CDR3 is built from 13 residues. Trimming left V 4 bases short and J 0 bases short, with 9 bases between. CDR1 is SQVTM, CDR2 ANQGSEA, per germline. CDR3 amino acids: CSVVRGMNTEAFF. CDR3 DNA: TGCAGCGTTGTGAGGGGCATGAACACTGAAGCTTTCTTT. Complete variable domain (other parts from reference TRBV29-1 and TRBJ1-1): SAVISQKPSRDICQRGTSLTIQCQVDSQVTMMFWYRQQPGQSLTLIATANQGSEATYESGFVIDKFPISRPNLTFSTLTVSNMSPEDSSIYLCSVVRGMNTEAFFGQGTRLTVV.

This clonotype showed up just a few times. The chain employs TRBV6-1 and TRBJ2-2, with D possibly being TRBD2 (5 bases). This CDR3 contains 15 residues. The V gene lost 6 bases and the J gene lost 3 bases, with 14 bases spanning the gap. Germline V gene data show CDR1 as MNHNS and CDR2 as SASEGT. CDR3 DNA sequence: TGTGCCAGCAGCCAGGCAGCCGGGGACACCGGGGAGCTGTTTTTT. Translation: CASSQAAGDTGELFF.

The chain uses TRBV20-1 and TRBJ1-4, with D perhaps TRBD1 (5 bases). Germline assignment: CDR1 DFQATT and CDR2 SNEGSKA (reference sequence). V dropped 0 bases and J dropped 3 bases, with 11 bases sitting between them. This CDR3 is 15 amino acids long. This chain's CDR3 is CSAREGGGANEKLFF. CDR3 in DNA: TGCAGTGCTAGAGAGGGTGGGGGGGCTAATGAAAAACTGTTTTTT.

This clonotype was recorded a few times. The CDR3 sequence: CASSVGGEQYF. Written as DNA, the CDR3 is TGTGCCAGCAGCGTGGGGGGCGAGCAGTACTTC. The rearrangement uses TRBV28 and TRBJ2-7, with TRBD2 as a possible D gene (6 bases). This CDR3 region has 11 residues. CDR1 is MDHEN and CDR2 is SYDVKM in the germline V gene. V dropped 6 bases and J dropped 6 bases, with 9 bases sitting between them.

This clonotype was counted ten times or more. The genes are TRBV28 and TRBJ2-1; 11 nucleotides align to TRBD2. Per the germline V gene, CDR1 is MDHEN and CDR2 is SYDVKM. V was clipped by 7 bases and J by 5 bases; unmatched bases: 7. This CDR3 is built from 15 residues. The CDR3 DNA sequence: TGTGCCAGCACCTCTGTAGCGGGAGGGAACAATGAGCAGTTCTTC. Amino acid sequence: CASTSVAGGNNEQFF.

This clonotype has a count of ten or more. This rearrangement joins TRBV28 to TRBJ1-5; no firm D call. CDR1 MDHEN and CDR2 SYDVKM come from the germline V gene. This CDR3 is 13 amino acids long. V was cut by 8 bases and J by 0 bases, with 8 bases left in between. The CDR3 loop reads CASGVFSNQPQHF. The CDR3 nucleotides read TGTGCCAGCGGAGTTTTTAGCAATCAGCCCCAGCATTTT.

This clonotype was seen at least ten times. The chain couples TRBV3-1 to TRBJ2-1; D may be TRBD1 or TRBD2 (5 bases each). Germline CDR1 and CDR2: LGHDT and YNNKEL (reference sequence). Trimming shortened V by 0 bases and J by 6 bases, and 6 bases separated the two germline ends. CDR3 length: 13 residues. Written as DNA, the CDR3 is TGTGCCAGCAGCCAAGATGGGGGCAATGAGCAGTTCTTC. It encodes CASSQDGGNEQFF.

This clonotype came up many times. This rearrangement joins TRBV4-2 to TRBJ1-5, with a possible D match to TRBD1 (6 bases). The ends were cut back, 2 bases at V and 3 bases at J, with 11 bases in the middle. The germline gives CDR1 LGHNA, CDR2 YNFKEQ. The CDR3 has 15 residues. CDR3 residues: CASSQTYRDNQPQHF. CDR3 nucleotide sequence: TGTGCCAGCAGCCAAACGTACAGGGACAATCAGCCCCAGCATTTT.

The chain couples TRBV6-1 to TRBJ1-4; D is perhaps TRBD1 (5 bases). CDR1 is MNHNS and CDR2 is SASEGT in the germline V gene. The length of the CDR3 is 15 residues. V dropped 4 bases and J dropped 10 bases, with 19 bases sitting between them. CDR3 nucleotide sequence: TGTGCCAGCAGTGTCTCGAGGGTCAGGGAGCGAAAACTGTTTTTT. Its translation is CASSVSRVRERKLFF.

This clonotype was observed once. The rearrangement uses TRBV7-2 and TRBJ2-5; D not resolved. Trimming stripped 5 bases from V and 4 bases from J, with 11 bases between. This CDR3 is built from 13 residues. Germline CDR1 and CDR2: SGHTA and FQGNSA. This CDR3 reads CASSRVARETQYF. CDR3 nucleotides: TGTGCCAGCAGCCGGGTGGCGAGAGAGACCCAGTACTTC.

This clonotype was seen a handful of times. V is TRBV6-2 or TRBV6-3 and J is TRBJ2-1, with 13 bases lining up with TRBD2. J was trimmed by 8 bases and V by 0 bases; bases with no gene match: 13. The length of the CDR3 is 19 residues. In germline, CDR1 is MNHEY, CDR2 SVGEGT. CDR3 in DNA: TGTGCCAGCAGTTACTCAGGGACCGGACTAGCGGGGGCAGTCTATGAGCAGTTCTTC. The encoded protein is CASSYSGTGLAGAVYEQFF.